The 24 T cell receptor beta chains below all came from one sample that was sequenced in a study of blood T cell repertoires in COVID-19. Method: immunoSEQ multiplex PCR; TCRdb's copy keeps in-frame clones and lacks some. The sample comprises more than 200,000 clones, around 92% of which are singletons, and around 4.2% rests with the top ten. The sequenced sample consisted of PBMCs or T cells enriched from blood (not recorded which). The source is a young woman with acute COVID-19.

This clone has just one count. This rearrangement joins TRBV6-5 to TRBJ2-2; D is perhaps TRBD1 (5 bases). Trimming removed 6 bases at V and 8 bases at J, with 10 bases between. The germline gives CDR1 MNHEY, CDR2 SVGAGI. The CDR3 contains 12 residues. This CDR3 is CASSRVGGELFF. CDR3 coding DNA: TGTGCCAGCAGCAGGGTCGGTGGGGAGCTGTTTTTT.

The J gene is TRBJ1-1, the V gene TRBV13; D possibly corresponds to TRBD1 (5 bases). There are 16 residues in the CDR3. CDR1 is PRHDT, CDR2 FYEKMQ, per germline (reference sequence). Trimming took 5 bases from V and 0 from J, leaving 16 bases between them. The CDR3 sequence is CASSRTRTPMNTEAFF. The CDR3 coding sequence is TGTGCCAGCAGCCGAACCAGGACACCAATGAACACTGAAGCTTTCTTT.

This chain uses TRBV5-6 with TRBJ2-7; 8 bases are a match to TRBD1. This CDR3 has 15 amino acids. Germline values: CDR1 SGHDT, CDR2 YYEEEE. V lost 4 bases to trimming and J lost 1 base; unmatched junction nucleotides: 7. The CDR3 sequence: CASSPRDRRSYEQYF. The DNA of the CDR3 is TGTGCCAGCAGCCCCCGGGACAGGCGATCCTACGAGCAGTACTTC.

The chain employs TRBV15 and TRBJ2-1; TRBD1 agrees at 10 bases. This CDR3 has 16 amino acids. Per the germline V gene, CDR1 is LNHNV and CDR2 is YYDKDF (reference sequence). V gave up 5 bases and J gave up 7 bases; unmatched junction bases: 11. CDR3 in amino acids: CATSFPGTGDVNEQFF. CDR3 coding DNA: TGTGCCACCAGCTTCCCCGGGACAGGGGATGTGAATGAGCAGTTCTTC.

The V call is TRBV7-2, the J call TRBJ2-3; 8 positions match TRBD2. CDR1 and CDR2 from the germline V gene are SGHTA and FQGNSA. Losses at the gene ends were 0 bases for V and 1 base for J; bases not matched to a gene: 9. CDR3 length equals 18 residues. The CDR3 region is CASSLAYGGGIGTDTQYF. In DNA form, the CDR3 reads TGTGCCAGCAGCTTAGCGTATGGCGGGGGGATCGGCACAGATACGCAGTATTTT.

The chain combines TRBV7-6 with TRBJ2-5; D may be TRBD1 (5 bases). The CDR3 sequence is 15 residues long. Germline V gives CDR1 SGHVS, CDR2 FNYEAQ. Trimming took off 1 base at V and 0 bases at J, with 9 bases between the two ends. The chain's CDR3 is CASSLGAGHQETQYF. The CDR3 bases are TGTGCCAGCAGCTTAGGCGCAGGGCACCAAGAGACCCAGTACTTC.

This chain connects TRBV19 to TRBJ2-2; D possibly corresponds to TRBD1 (5 bases). The CDR3 consists of 14 residues. The germline gives CDR1 LNHDA, CDR2 SQIVND (reference sequence). Trimming cost V 2 bases and J 2 bases, with 6 bases left between them. The CDR3 reads CASSITGNTGELFF. In DNA form, the CDR3 reads TGTGCCAGTAGTATAACAGGCAACACCGGGGAGCTGTTTTTT.

This clone was detected a few times. This chain uses TRBV11-2 with TRBJ1-6, with D tentatively TRBD1 (6 bases). CDR3 length: 13 residues. V was cut by 5 bases and J by 15 bases, with 17 bases left in between. Germline values: CDR1 SGHAT, CDR2 FQNNGV. In nucleotides, the CDR3 is TGTGCCAGCAGCAGGGGGGGGAGGCTGGGCCTCCACTTT. Its translation is CASSRGGRLGLHF.

The chain recombines TRBV2 with TRBJ1-1, with D unclear. CDR1 is SNHLY, CDR2 FYNNEI, per germline. The ends were cut back, 4 bases at V and 5 bases at J, with 11 bases in the middle. The CDR3 has 13 residues. CDR3 in amino acids: CASSASRDTEAFF. The CDR3 region has the DNA TGTGCCAGCAGTGCTTCGCGGGATACTGAAGCTTTCTTT.

The chain couples TRBV19 to TRBJ1-1, with D unresolved. The germline CDR1 and CDR2 sequences are LNHDA and SQIVND (reference sequence). This CDR3 contains 11 residues. V lost 9 bases and J 1 base, leaving 6 bases between the germline ends. The CDR3 DNA reads TGTGCCAGCGGGAAGAACACTGAAGCTTTCTTT. Translating it yields CASGKNTEAFF.

The chain links TRBV30 to TRBJ2-1; the match to TRBD1 covers 7 bases. CDR1 is GTSNPN, CDR2 SVGIG, per germline (reference sequence). CDR3 length: 13 residues. The ends lost 3 bases at V and 4 bases at J; junction bases unmatched: 3. CDR3 region: CAWSYRGYNEQFF. The CDR3 nucleotides are TGTGCCTGGAGCTACAGGGGATACAATGAGCAGTTCTTC.

This clone showed up just once. The chain is built from TRBV7-8 and TRBJ1-3, with D uncertain. The germline V gene has CDR1 SGHVS and CDR2 FQNEAQ. The CDR3 is made up of 15 amino acids. With 3 bases removed from V and 0 bases from J, the gap between germline ends came to 9 bases. CDR3 bases: TGTGCCAGCAGCTTGGTCGCGGTCTCTGGAAACACCATATATTTT. This translates into CASSLVAVSGNTIYF.

This chain joins TRBV27 and TRBJ1-2; 9 positions match TRBD1. Germline lookup yields CDR1 MNHEY and CDR2 SMNVEV (reference sequence). With 7 bases clipped from V and 8 bases from J, the junction kept 11 bases outside the gene matches. The CDR3 consists of 14 residues. CDR3 region: CASTKTGGAWGYTF. The CDR3 coding sequence is TGTGCCAGCACCAAGACAGGGGGGGCATGGGGCTACACCTTC.

The chain uses TRBV11-3 and TRBJ1-1; D might be TRBD1 (5 bases). The germline V and J ends were trimmed by 5 bases and 7 bases, with 14 bases remaining between them. Germline V lookup: CDR1 SGHNT, CDR2 YENEEA. This CDR3 is 13 amino acids long. CDR3 coding DNA: TGTGCCAGCAGCCCCAGGCGGGGGAGTGAAGCTTTCTTT. This translates into CASSPRRGSEAFF.

V and J are TRBV7-2 and TRBJ1-1, with D possibly matching TRBD1 (6 bases). The germline V and J ends were trimmed by 2 bases and 4 bases, with 14 bases remaining between them. The CDR3 sequence is 15 residues long. Per the germline V gene, CDR1 is SGHTA and CDR2 is FQGNSA. In DNA form, the CDR3 reads TGTGCCAGCAGCTTACTTGGGGGCATGGGCACTGAAGCTTTCTTT. Its protein product is CASSLLGGMGTEAFF.

The chain employs TRBV4-1 and TRBJ1-6, with D unclear. Trimming removed 2 bases from V and 7 bases from J, with 6 bases in between. The CDR3 sequence is 13 residues long. Germline V CDR1 and CDR2: MGHRA, YSYEKL. CDR3 sequence: CASSQYRNSPLHF. CDR3 in DNA: TGCGCCAGCAGCCAATACAGAAATTCACCCCTCCACTTT.

The chain recombines TRBV7-9 with TRBJ1-2, with 9 bases lining up with TRBD1. Germline V gene sequence: CDR1 SEHNR, CDR2 FQNEAQ (reference sequence). The CDR3 spans 15 residues. V was clipped by 4 bases and J by 2 bases; unmatched bases: 5. The CDR3 DNA is TGTGCCAGCAGCTACCCGGGACAGGGAAACTATGGCTACACCTTC. As protein: CASSYPGQGNYGYTF. Full variable domain (missing parts from reference TRBV7-9 and TRBJ1-2): DTGVSQNPRHKITKRGQNVTFRCDPISEHNRLYWYRQTLGQGPEFLTYFQNEAQLEKSRLLSDRFSAERPKGSFSTLEIQRTEQGDSAMYLCASSYPGQGNYGYTFGSGTRLTVV.

The J gene is TRBJ1-6, the V gene TRBV25-1, with D perhaps TRBD1 (6 bases). CDR1 is MGHDK and CDR2 is SYGVNS in the germline V gene. The CDR3 covers 15 residues. Between the trimmed V and J ends, which lost 2 bases and 11 bases, there was a span of 16 bases. In nucleotides, the CDR3 is TGTGCCAGCAGTGAAACAGGGAGCAGCACCGCACCCCTCCACTTT. Amino acids: CASSETGSSTAPLHF.

The chain links TRBV6-5 to TRBJ2-1; 7 bases are shared with TRBD1. V was pared by 7 bases and J by 4 bases, with 10 bases of the junction left unmatched. Germline CDR1 and CDR2: MNHEY and SVGAGI. This CDR3 is 15 amino acids long. Here the CDR3 reads CASTLPRQGYNEQFF. In DNA form, the CDR3 reads TGTGCCAGCACCTTACCTAGACAGGGATACAATGAGCAGTTCTTC.

The chain links TRBV27 to TRBJ2-1; 8 bases line up with TRBD2. This CDR3 is built from 17 residues. Germline V gives CDR1 MNHEY, CDR2 SMNVEV (reference sequence). The V segment lost 3 bases and the J segment 1 base; nucleotides outside the gene matches: 8. The CDR3 region has the DNA TGTGCCAGCAGTTTTCTGGCGGGGGGCCTGTCCTACAATGAGCAGTTCTTC. It codes for CASSFLAGGLSYNEQFF.

The chain is built from TRBV27 and TRBJ1-1, with 7 positions matching TRBD1. CDR1 is MNHEY and CDR2 is SMNVEV in the germline V gene (reference sequence). The V segment lost 6 bases and the J segment 1 base; nucleotides outside the gene matches: 8. The CDR3 consists of 15 residues. The CDR3 region has the DNA TGTGCCAGCAGGCGGAAACAGGGGAGGAACACTGAAGCTTTCTTT. It encodes CASRRKQGRNTEAFF.

This clone came up a few times. This CDR3 is CASSLIGIRGYTF. As DNA, the CDR3 is TGTGCCAGCAGCTTGATCGGGATTCGTGGCTACACCTTC. V usage is TRBV5-4 and J usage is TRBJ1-2, with D hard to call. This CDR3 region has 13 residues. The ends were cut back, 1 base at V and 7 bases at J, with 11 bases in the middle. Germline V gene lookup returns CDR1 SGHNT and CDR2 YYREEE (reference sequence). The variable domain in full, completed from reference TRBV5-4 and TRBJ1-2, reads ETGVTQSPTHLIKTRGQQVTLRCSSQSGHNTVSWYQQALGQGPQFIFQYYREEENGRGNFPPRFSGLQFPNYSSELNVNALELDDSALYLCASSLIGIRGYTFGSGTRLTVV.

The rearrangement links TRBV6-5 to TRBJ2-2; TRBD1 is a possible D gene (5 bases). The ends were cut back, 6 bases at V and 6 bases at J, with 14 bases in the middle. There are 14 residues in the CDR3. Germline lookup yields CDR1 MNHEY and CDR2 SVGAGI. CDR3 protein: CASSDRTLAGELFF. CDR3 in DNA: TGTGCCAGCAGCGACAGAACACTGGCCGGGGAGCTGTTTTTT.

This chain links TRBV19 with TRBJ1-1, with 12 bases aligning to TRBD1. This CDR3 has 14 amino acids. The trim removed 4 bases at V and 11 bases at J, leaving 8 bases unmatched. Germline CDR1 is LNHDA and CDR2 is SQIVND (reference sequence). The CDR3 reads CASSTTGTGGDAFF. The CDR3 nucleotides read TGTGCCAGTAGTACTACGGGGACAGGGGGCGACGCTTTCTTT.